The clone carrying this T cell receptor (beta chain) appeared many times. The trim removed 3 bases at V and 5 bases at J, leaving 6 bases unmatched. The CDR3 is made up of 15 amino acids. In germline, CDR1 is SGHRS, CDR2 YFSETQ. A single record per CDR3 protein comes from TCRdb applying MiXCR to the RT-PCR reads. The profile covers 650,000 to 800,000 distinct CDR3 sequences, with more than 13% appearing a single time and about 3.9% taken by the ten largest. This receptor was taken from a female donor in good health, serving as a healthy control. This chain connects TRBV5-1 to TRBJ2-1; TRBD2 matches at 9 bases. The sample was memory CD4+ T cells from blood. The CDR3 here is CASSSLRGRDNEQFF. The CDR3 DNA follows: TGCGCCAGCAGCTCCCTGCGCGGGAGGGACAATGAGCAGTTCTTC.